This TCR beta chain was found in a study of T cell changes during pregnancy in multiple sclerosis. Measured with immunoSEQ multiplex PCR; TCRdb has only the in-frame clones, and not every one. The profile shows 30,000 to 45,000 clones, roughly 91% of them singletons. This clone was seen only once. In germline, CDR1 is SNHLY, CDR2 FYNNEI. The CDR3 is 14 amino acids. V was clipped by 6 bases and J by 1 base, with 9 bases between them. Source: CD4+ T cells from peripheral blood mononuclear cells, taken in the second trimester of pregnancy. The chain couples TRBV2 to TRBJ1-4; D remains unclear. This receptor was identified in a female donor in good health, enrolled as a control in a pregnancy study. CDR3 in DNA: TGTGCCAGCAGACTTAGTCTAACTAATGAAAAACTGTTTTTT. It is translated as CASRLSLTNEKLFF.